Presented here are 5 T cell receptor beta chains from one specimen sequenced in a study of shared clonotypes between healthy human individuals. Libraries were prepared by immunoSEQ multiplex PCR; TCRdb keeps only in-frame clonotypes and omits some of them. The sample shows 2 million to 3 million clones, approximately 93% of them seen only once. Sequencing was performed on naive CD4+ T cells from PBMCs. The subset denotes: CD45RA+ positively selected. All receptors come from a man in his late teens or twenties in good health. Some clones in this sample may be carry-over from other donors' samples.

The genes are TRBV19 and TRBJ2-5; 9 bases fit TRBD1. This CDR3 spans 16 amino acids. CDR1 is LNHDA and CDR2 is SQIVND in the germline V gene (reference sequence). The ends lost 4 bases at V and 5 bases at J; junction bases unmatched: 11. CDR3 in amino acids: CASSTRSGTGKETQYF. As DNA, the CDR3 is TGTGCCAGTAGTACAAGATCCGGGACAGGGAAGGAGACCCAGTACTTC.

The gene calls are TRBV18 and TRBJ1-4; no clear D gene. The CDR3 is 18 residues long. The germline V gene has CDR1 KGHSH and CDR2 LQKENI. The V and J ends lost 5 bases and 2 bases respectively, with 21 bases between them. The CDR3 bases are TGTGCCAGCTCATTTCGACCTTTGGAGGGCTCGACTAATGAAAAACTGTTTTTT. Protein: CASSFRPLEGSTNEKLFF.

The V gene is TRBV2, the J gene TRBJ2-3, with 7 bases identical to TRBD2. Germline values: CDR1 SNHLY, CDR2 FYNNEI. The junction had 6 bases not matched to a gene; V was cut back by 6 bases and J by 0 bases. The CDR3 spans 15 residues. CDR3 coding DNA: TGTGCCAGCAGGGAAAGCGGGACTAGCACAGATACGCAGTATTTT. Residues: CASRESGTSTDTQYF.

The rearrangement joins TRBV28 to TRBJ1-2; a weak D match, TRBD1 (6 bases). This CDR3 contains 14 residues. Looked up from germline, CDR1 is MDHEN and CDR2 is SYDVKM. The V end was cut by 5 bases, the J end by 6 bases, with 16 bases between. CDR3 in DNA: TGTGCCAGCAGTCCCCCGGGGGCCGGGAATGGCTACACCTTC. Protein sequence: CASSPPGAGNGYTF.

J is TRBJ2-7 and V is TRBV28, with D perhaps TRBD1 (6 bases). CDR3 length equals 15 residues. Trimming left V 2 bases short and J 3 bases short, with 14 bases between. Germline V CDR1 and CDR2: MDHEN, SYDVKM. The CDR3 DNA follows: TGTGCCAGCAGTTTACTTCGGGCAGGGGTCTACGAGCAGTACTTC. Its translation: CASSLLRAGVYEQYF.